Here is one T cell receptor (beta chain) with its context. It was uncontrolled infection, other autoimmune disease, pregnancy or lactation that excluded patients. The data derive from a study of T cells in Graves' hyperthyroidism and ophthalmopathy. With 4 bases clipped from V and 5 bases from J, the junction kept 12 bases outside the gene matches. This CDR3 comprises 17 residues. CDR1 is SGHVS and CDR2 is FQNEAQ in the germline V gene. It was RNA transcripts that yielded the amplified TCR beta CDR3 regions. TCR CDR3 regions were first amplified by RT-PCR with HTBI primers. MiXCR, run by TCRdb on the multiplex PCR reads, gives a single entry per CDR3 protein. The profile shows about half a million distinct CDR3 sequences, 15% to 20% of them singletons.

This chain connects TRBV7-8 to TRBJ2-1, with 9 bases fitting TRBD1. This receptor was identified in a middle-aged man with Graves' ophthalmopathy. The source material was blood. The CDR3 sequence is CASSYPRTGERDNEQFF. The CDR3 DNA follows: TGTGCCAGCAGCTATCCCCGGACAGGGGAACGGGACAATGAGCAGTTCTTC.